These T cell receptor beta chains were read from a single sample in a study of CD8 T cells in ankylosing spondylitis. TCRdb re-called the 5' RACE reads with MiXCR, one entry per CDR3 protein. The data contain about 200,000 distinct CDR3 sequences, roughly 24% of them singletons. Material for sequencing was blood, either unsorted or a sorted T cell fraction (not recorded which). The receptor set was obtained from a male donor with ankylosing spondylitis or in good health (not recorded which). Each CDR3 is given without its conserved first and last residue.

TRBV3-1,TRBJ2-3,ASSHGTDTQY
TRBV4-1,TRBJ1-3,ASSQDIPGFSGNTIY
TRBV7-2,TRBJ1-1,ASSGRVPTEAF
TRBV12-3/TRBV12-4,TRBJ2-3,ASTTSSEPDTQY
TRBV5-1,TRBJ2-1,ASSPPLGQGPQF
TRBV7-3,TRBJ2-1,ASSLTGGKSNEQF
TRBV12-3/TRBV12-4,TRBJ2-7,ASSLGVVNEQY
TRBV7-2,TRBJ2-7,ASSFNQGEQY
TRBV28,TRBJ1-2,ASSFMSGYT
TRBV6-1,TRBJ2-6,ASSQRGSGANVLT
TRBV12-3/TRBV12-4,TRBJ1-1,ASSQGGPEAF
TRBV12-3/TRBV12-4,TRBJ2-7,ASSFRAFHSEQY
TRBV10-3,TRBJ2-3,AISVSGAADTQY
TRBV20-1,TRBJ2-1,SVTSGSSYNEQF
TRBV4-1,TRBJ2-5,ASSQLAGAKETQY
TRBV29-1,TRBJ2-5,SAMTGQETQY
TRBV6-1,TRBJ2-3,ASSDSTRTDTQY
TRBV4-2,TRBJ2-5,ASTPRKQKETQY
TRBV29-1,TRBJ2-1,SVGGPSNEQF
TRBV20-1,TRBJ1-4,SARAPGQGSTNEKLF
TRBV20-1,TRBJ2-4,SAKSGSGNIQY
TRBV7-3,TRBJ1-1,ASSPRGPISANTEAF
TRBV10-3,TRBJ2-3,AISASGTDTQY
TRBV5-1,TRBJ2-5,ASSLGSGETQY
TRBV20-1,TRBJ2-1,SAIGLANYNEQF
TRBV20-1,TRBJ1-1,SARTLENTEAF
TRBV6-1,TRBJ1-5,ASRGSLTSNQPQH
TRBV5-1,TRBJ1-1,ASSLLASRTEAF
TRBV3-1,TRBJ2-2,ASSQSLAGSTGELF
TRBV3-1,TRBJ2-5,ASSPRDRAIETQY
TRBV10-3,TRBJ2-1,AISGREGIDEQF
TRBV10-3,TRBJ2-5,ASRGQGQETQY
TRBV6-1,TRBJ2-5,ASSDATTSGLETQY
TRBV29-1,TRBJ2-1,SVSRILVVREQF
TRBV29-1,TRBJ1-6,SARTGSSPLH
TRBV7-8,TRBJ1-2,ASSLVNTNYGYT
TRBV24-1,TRBJ2-1,ATSDSTSGSRYNEQF
TRBV29-1,TRBJ2-3,SEEGGADTQY
TRBV9,TRBJ2-2,ASSLTGTPTGELF
TRBV5-1,TRBJ2-3,ASSLDNAAGGDTQY
TRBV29-1,TRBJ2-7,SVDFEGFYEQY
TRBV7-2,TRBJ2-5,ASSASGLQETQY
TRBV28,TRBJ2-7,ASSPSGSLSYEQY
TRBV20-1,TRBJ2-1,SANEFYNEQF
TRBV9,TRBJ1-1,ASSVGQRNTEAF
TRBV20-1,TRBJ1-2,SARETGNYGYT
TRBV25-1,TRBJ2-3,ASHIGQGADTQY
TRBV5-4,TRBJ2-5,ASSLDLVGTQY
TRBV5-1,TRBJ1-4,ASSFGQGDEKLF
TRBV3-1,TRBJ2-7,ASSQGLHGTYEQY
TRBV4-2,TRBJ2-7,ASSQEGRGNEQY
TRBV29-1,TRBJ2-1,VETSGRGVEQF
TRBV5-1,TRBJ1-1,ASSWSGVATEAF
TRBV29-1,TRBJ2-3,SVEASTREKQY
TRBV29-1,TRBJ2-3,SAGGAVVTDTQY
TRBV29-1,TRBJ2-2,SVAPGGNTGELF
TRBV10-3,TRBJ2-1,AITLQGTYEQF
TRBV7-2,TRBJ2-1,ASSKRWNEQF
TRBV29-1,TRBJ2-1,SVRTRAYYNEQF